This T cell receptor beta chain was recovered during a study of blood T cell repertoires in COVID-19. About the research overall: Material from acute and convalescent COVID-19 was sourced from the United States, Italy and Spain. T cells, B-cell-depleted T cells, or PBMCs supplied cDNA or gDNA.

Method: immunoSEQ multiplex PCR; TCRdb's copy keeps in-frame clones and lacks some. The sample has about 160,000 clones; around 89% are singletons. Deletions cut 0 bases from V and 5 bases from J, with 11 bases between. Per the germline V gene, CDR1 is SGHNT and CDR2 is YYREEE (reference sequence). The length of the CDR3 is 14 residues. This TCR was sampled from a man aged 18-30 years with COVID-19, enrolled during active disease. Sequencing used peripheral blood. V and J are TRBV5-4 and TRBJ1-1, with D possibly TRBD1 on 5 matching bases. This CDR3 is CASSLVQGGTEAFF. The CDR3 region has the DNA TGTGCCAGCAGCTTGGTCCAGGGAGGGACTGAAGCTTTCTTT.